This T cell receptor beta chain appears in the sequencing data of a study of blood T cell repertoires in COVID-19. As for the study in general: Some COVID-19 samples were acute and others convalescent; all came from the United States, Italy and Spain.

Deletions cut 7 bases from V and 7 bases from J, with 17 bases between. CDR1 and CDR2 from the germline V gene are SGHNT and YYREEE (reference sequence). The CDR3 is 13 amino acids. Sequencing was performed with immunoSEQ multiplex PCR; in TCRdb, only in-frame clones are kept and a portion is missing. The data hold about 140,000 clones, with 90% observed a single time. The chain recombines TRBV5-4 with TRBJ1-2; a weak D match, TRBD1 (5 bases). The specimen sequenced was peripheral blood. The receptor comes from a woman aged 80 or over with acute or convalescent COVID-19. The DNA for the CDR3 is TGTGCCAGCGGAAATCGGACATTGAGTGGCTACACCTTC. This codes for CASGNRTLSGYTF.